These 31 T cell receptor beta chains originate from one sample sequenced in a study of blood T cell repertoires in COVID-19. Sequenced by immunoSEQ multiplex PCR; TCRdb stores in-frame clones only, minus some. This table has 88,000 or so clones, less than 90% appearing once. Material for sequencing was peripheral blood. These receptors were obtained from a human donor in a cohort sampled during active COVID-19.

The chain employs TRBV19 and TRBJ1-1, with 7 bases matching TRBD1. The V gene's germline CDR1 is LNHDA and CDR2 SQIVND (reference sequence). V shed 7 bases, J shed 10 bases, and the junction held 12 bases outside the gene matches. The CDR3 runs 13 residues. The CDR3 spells CASKWGTESAAFF. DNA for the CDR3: TGTGCCAGTAAGTGGGGGACAGAGAGCGCAGCTTTCTTT. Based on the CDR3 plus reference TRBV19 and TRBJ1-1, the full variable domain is DGGITQSPKYLFRKEGQNVTLSCEQNLNHDAMYWYRQDPGQGLRLIYYSQIVNDFQKGDIAEGYSVSREKKESFPLTVTSAQKNPTAFYLCASKWGTESAAFFGQGTRLTVV.

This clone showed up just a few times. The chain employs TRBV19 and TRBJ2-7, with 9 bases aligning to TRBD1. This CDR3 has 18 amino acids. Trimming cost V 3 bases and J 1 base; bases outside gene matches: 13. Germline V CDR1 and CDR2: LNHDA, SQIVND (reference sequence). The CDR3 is CASSIGGTGWKWSYEQYF. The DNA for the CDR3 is TGTGCCAGTAGTATCGGGGGGACAGGGTGGAAGTGGTCCTACGAGCAGTACTTC.

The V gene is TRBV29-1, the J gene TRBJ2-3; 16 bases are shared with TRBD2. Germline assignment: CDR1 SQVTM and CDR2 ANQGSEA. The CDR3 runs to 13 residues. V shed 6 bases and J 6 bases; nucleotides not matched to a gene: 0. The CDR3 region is CSVGLAGGDTQYF. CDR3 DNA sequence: TGCAGCGTGGGACTAGCGGGAGGGGATACGCAGTATTTT.

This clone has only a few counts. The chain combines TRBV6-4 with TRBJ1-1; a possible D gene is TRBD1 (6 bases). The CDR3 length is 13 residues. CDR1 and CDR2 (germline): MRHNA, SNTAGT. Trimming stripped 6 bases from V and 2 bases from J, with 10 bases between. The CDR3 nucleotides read TGTGCCAGCAGCGAGGACAGAAACACTGAAGCTTTCTTT. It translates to CASSEDRNTEAFF.

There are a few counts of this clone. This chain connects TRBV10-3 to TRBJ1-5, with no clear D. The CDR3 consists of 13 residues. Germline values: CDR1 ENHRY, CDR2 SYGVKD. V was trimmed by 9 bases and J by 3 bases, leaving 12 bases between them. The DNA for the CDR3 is TGTGCCATAAGGCAGTACTACAATCAGCCCCAGCATTTT. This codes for CAIRQYYNQPQHF.

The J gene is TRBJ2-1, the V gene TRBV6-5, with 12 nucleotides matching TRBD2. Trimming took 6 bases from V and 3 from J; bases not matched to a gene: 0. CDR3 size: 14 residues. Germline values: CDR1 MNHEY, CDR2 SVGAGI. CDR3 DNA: TGTGCCAGCAGGACTAGCGGGGGCTACAATGAGCAGTTCTTC. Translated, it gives CASRTSGGYNEQFF.

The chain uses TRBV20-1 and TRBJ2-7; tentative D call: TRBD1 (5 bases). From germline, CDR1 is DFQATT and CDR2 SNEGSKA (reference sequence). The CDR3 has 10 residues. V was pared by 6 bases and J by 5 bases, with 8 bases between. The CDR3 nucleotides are TGCAGTGCGTCAGGGAACGAGCAGTACTTC. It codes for CSASGNEQYF.

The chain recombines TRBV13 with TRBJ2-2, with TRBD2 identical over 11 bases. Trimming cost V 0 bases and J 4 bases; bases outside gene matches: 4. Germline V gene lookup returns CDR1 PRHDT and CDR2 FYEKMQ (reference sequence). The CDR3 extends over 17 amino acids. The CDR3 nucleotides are TGTGCCAGCAGCTTAGGGGCTAGCGGGAGGTTCACCGGGGAGCTGTTTTTT. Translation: CASSLGASGRFTGELFF.

The CDR3 DNA reads as TGCGCCAGCAGCCCAGACTTGAACACTGAAGCTTTCTTT. It encodes CASSPDLNTEAFF. The V gene is TRBV5-1, the J gene TRBJ1-1; D not resolved. The germline gives CDR1 SGHRS, CDR2 YFSETQ. Trimming cost V 4 bases and J 0 bases, with 7 bases left between them. The CDR3 spans 13 residues.

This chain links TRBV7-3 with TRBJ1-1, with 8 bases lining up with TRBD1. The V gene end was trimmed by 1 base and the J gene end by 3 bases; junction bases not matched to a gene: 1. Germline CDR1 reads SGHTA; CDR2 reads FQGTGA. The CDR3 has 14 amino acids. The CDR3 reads CASSLNRGDTEAFF. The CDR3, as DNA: TGTGCCAGCAGCTTAAACAGGGGGGACACTGAAGCTTTCTTT.

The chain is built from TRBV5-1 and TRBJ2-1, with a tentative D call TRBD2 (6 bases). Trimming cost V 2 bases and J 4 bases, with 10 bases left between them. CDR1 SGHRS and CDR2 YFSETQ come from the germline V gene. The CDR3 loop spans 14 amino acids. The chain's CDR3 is CASSFSGSYNEQFF. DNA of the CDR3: TGCGCCAGCAGCTTCTCCGGGAGTTACAATGAGCAGTTCTTC.

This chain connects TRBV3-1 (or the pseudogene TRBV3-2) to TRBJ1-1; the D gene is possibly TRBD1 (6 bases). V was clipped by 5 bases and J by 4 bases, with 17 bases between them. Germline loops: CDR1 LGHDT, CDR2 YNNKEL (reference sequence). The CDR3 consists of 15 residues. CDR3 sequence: CASSSHRDYGTEAFF. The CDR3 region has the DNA TGTGCCAGCAGCTCGCACAGGGATTATGGCACTGAAGCTTTCTTT.

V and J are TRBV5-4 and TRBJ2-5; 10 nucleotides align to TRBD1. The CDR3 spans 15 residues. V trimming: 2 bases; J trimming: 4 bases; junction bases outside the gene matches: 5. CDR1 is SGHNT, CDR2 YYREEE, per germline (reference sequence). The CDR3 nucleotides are TGTGCCAGCAGCTTACGACAGGGGGCGGGAGAGACCCAGTACTTC. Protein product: CASSLRQGAGETQYF.

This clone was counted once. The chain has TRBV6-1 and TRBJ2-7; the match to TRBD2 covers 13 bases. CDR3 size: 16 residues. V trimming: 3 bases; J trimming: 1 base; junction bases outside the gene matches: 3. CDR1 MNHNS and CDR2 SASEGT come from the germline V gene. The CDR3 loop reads CASSEGLAGLSYEQYF. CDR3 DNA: TGTGCCAGCAGTGAGGGACTAGCGGGACTGTCCTACGAGCAGTACTTC.

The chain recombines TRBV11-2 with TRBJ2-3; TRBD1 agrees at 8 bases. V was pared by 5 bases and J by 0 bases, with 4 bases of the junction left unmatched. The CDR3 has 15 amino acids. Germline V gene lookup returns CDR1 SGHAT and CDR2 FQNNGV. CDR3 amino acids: CASSLGQGSTDTQYF. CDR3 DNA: TGTGCCAGCAGCCTTGGACAGGGTAGCACAGATACGCAGTATTTT.

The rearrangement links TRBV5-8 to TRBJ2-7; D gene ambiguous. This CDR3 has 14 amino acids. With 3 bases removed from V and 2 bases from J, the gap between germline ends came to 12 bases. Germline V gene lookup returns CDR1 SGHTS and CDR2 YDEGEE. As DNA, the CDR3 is TGTGCCAGCAGCTCAAGACTCATTACCTACGAGCAGTACTTC. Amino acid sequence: CASSSRLITYEQYF.

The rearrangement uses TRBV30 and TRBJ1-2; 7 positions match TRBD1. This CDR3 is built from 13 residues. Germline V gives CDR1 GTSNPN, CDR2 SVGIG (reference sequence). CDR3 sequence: CASPRDSFYGYTF. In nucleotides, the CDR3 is TGTGCTTCTCCCCGGGACAGCTTCTATGGCTACACCTTC.

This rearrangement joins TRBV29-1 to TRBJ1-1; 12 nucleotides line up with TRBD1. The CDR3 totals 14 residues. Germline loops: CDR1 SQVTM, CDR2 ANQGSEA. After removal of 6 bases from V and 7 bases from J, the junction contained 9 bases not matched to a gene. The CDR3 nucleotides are TGCAGCGTGTTGAGGGGACAGGGGGCAAGTGAAGCTTTCTTT. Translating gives CSVLRGQGASEAFF.

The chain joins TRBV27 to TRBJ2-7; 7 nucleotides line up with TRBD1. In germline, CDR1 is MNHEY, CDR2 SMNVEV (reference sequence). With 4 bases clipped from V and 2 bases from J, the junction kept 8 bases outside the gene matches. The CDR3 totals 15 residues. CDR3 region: CASSSPARGTYEQYF. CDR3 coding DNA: TGTGCCAGCAGTTCCCCTGCCAGGGGGACCTACGAGCAGTACTTC.

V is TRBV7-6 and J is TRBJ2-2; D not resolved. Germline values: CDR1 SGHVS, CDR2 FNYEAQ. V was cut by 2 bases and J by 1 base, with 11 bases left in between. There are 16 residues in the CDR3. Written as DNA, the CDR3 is TGTGCCAGCAGCTTACGCAGCGACCAGAACACCGGGGAGCTGTTTTTT. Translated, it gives CASSLRSDQNTGELFF.

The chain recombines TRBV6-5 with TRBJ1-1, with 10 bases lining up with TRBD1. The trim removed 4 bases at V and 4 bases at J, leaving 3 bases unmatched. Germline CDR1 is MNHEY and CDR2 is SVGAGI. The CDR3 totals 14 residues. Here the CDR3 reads CASSSRTGGTEAFF. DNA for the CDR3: TGTGCCAGCAGTTCCCGGACAGGGGGCACTGAAGCTTTCTTT.

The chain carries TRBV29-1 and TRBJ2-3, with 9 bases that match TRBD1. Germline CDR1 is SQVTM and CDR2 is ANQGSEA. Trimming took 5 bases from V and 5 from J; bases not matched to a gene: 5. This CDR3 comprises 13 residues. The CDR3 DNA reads TGCAGCGTTCTGACAGGGGGGATAGATACGCAGTATTTT. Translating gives CSVLTGGIDTQYF.

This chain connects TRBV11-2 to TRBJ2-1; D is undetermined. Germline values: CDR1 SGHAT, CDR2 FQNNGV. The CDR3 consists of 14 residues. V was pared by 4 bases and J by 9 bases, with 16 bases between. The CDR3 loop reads CASSYSSNTGEQFF. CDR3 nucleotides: TGTGCCAGCAGCTATTCCTCTAATACGGGTGAGCAGTTCTTC.

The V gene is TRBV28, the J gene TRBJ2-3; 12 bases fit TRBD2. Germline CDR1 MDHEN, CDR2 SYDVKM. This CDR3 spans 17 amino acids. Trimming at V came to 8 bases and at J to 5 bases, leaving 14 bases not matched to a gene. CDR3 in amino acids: CASQVSSGRAGGDTQYF. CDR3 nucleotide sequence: TGTGCCAGCCAAGTCTCTAGCGGGAGGGCTGGGGGAGATACGCAGTATTTT.

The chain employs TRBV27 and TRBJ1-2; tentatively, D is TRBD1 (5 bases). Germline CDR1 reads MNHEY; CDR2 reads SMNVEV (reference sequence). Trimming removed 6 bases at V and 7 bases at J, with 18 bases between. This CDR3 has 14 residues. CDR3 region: CASRVGRVESGYTF. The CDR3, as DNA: TGTGCCAGCAGGGTGGGCAGGGTTGAATCTGGCTACACCTTC.

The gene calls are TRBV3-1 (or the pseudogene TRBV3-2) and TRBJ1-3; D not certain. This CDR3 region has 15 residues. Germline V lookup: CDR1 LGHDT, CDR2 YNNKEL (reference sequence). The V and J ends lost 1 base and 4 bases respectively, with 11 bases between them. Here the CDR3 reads CASSQGPAAGNTIYF. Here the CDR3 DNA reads TGTGCCAGCAGCCAAGGGCCCGCGGCCGGAAACACCATATATTTT.

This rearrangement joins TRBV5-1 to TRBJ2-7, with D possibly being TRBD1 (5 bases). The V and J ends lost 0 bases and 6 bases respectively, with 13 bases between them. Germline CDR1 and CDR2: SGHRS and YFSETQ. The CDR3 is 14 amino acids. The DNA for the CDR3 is TGCGCCAGCAGCTTGGGGGGCTGGAACGGCGAGCAGTACTTC. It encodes CASSLGGWNGEQYF.

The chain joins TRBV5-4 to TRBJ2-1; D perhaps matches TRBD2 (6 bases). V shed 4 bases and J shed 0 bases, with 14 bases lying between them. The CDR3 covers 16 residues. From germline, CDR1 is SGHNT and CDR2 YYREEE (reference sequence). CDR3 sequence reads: CASSARLESSYNEQFF. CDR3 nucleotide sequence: TGTGCCAGCAGCGCCAGACTAGAAAGCTCCTACAATGAGCAGTTCTTC.

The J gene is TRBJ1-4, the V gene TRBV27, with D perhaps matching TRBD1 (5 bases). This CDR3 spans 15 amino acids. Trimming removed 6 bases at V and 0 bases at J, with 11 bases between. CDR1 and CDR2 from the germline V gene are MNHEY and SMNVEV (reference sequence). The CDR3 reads CASRPRGATNEKLFF. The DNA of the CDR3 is TGTGCCAGCAGACCTAGGGGTGCAACTAATGAAAAACTGTTTTTT.

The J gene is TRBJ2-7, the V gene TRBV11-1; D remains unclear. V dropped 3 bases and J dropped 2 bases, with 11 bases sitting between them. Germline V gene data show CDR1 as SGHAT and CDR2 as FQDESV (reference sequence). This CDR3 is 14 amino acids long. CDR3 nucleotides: TGTGCCAGCAGCTTGTTGACCGGAGCCTACGAGCAGTACTTC. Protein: CASSLLTGAYEQYF.

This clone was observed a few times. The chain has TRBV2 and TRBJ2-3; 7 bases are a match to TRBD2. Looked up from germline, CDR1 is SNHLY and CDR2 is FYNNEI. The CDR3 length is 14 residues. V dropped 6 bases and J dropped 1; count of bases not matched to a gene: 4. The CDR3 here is CASRLSGGTDTQYF. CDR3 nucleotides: TGTGCCAGCAGGCTAAGCGGGGGCACAGATACGCAGTATTTT.